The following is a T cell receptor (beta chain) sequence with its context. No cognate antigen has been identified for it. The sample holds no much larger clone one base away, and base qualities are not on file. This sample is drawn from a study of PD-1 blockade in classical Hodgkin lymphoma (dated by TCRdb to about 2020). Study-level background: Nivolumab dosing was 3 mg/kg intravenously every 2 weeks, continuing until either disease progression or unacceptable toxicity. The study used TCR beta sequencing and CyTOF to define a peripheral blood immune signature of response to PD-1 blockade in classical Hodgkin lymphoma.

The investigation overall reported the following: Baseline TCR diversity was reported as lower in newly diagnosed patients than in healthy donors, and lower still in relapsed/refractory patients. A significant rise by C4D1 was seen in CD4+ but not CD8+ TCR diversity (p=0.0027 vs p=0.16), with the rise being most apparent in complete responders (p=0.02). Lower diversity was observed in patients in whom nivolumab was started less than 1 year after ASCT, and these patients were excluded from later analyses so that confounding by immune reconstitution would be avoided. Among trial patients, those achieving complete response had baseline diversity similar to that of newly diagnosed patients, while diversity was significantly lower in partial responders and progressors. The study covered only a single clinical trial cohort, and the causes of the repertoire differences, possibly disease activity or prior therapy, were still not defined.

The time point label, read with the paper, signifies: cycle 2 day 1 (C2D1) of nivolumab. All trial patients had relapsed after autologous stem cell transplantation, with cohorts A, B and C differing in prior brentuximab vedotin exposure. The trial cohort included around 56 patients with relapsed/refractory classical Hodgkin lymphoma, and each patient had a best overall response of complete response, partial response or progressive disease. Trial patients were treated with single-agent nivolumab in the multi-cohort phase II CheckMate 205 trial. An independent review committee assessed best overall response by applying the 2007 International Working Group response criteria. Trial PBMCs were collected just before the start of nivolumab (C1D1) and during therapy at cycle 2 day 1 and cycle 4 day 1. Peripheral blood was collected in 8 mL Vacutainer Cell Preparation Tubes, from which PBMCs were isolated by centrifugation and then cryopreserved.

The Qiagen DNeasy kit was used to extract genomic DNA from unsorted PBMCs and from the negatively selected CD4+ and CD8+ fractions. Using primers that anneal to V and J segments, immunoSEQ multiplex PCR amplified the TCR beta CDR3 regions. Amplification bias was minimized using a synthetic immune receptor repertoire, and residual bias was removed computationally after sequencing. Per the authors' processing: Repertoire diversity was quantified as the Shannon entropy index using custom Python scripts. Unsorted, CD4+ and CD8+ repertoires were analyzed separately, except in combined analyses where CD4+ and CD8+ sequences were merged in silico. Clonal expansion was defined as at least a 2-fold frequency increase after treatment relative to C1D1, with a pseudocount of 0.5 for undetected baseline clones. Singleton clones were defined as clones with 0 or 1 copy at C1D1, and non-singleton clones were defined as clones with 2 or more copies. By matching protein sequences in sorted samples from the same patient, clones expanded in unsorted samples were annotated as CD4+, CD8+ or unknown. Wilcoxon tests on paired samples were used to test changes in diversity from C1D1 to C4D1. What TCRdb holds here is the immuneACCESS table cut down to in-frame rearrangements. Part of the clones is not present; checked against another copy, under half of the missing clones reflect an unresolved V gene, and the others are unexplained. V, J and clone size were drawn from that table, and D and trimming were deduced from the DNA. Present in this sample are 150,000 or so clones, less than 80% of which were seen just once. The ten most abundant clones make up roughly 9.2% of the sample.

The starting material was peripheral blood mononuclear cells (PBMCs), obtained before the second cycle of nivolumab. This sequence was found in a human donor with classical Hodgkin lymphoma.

The DNA is as follows: TGTGCCAGCAGCCCCCAGGGGTTGTCAGAGACCCAGTACTTC. It specifies CASSPQGLSETQYF. This chain is built from TRBV7-3 and TRBJ2-5; the D segment could be TRBD1, given 6 matching bases. Measured from the cysteine to the phenylalanine, the CDR3 is 14 residues long. Of the read, only the CDR3 DNA is kept; its 42 bases are in frame from base 1. CDR1 SGHTA and CDR2 FQGTGA are derived from the germline V gene. The junction carries 14 bases between V and J, which are trimmed by 5 bases and 4 bases respectively. The full variable domain, completed from the reference TRBV7-3 and TRBJ2-5 proteins outside the CDR3, reads GAGVSQTPSNKVTEKGKYVELRCDPISGHTALYWYRQSLGQGPEFLIYFQGTGAADDSGLPNDRFFAVRPEGSVSTLKIQRTERGDSAVYLCASSPQGLSETQYFGPGTRLLVL.